Below are 18 T cell receptor beta chains sequenced from a single sample in a study of shared clonotypes between healthy human individuals (TCRdb year 2020). CD8 naive samples were obtained by positive selection for CCR7 among CD45RO-negative cells, yielding a CD45RA+CCR7+ population from which TemRA cells were excluded. Libraries came from the immunoSEQ multiplex PCR assay. TCRdb took over this immuneACCESS table, retaining in-frame rearrangements with V and J assigned. Such tables are incomplete; in checked studies, under half of the missing clones stem from an unresolved V gene, and the remainder is unexplained. Here the sample has about 2.1 million clones; 90% to 95% occur a single time. The ten largest make up roughly 1.8% of the sample. Sequencing was carried out using naive CD8+ T cells from PBMCs. The label giving this sample's cell subset or site can be read as: CD45RA+CCR7+. These receptor sequences come from a man aged 18 to 29 in good health. Some clones in this sample may be carry-over from other donors' samples.

A single count supports this clone. This same CDR3 is encoded by further DNA sequences in the sample. The chain employs TRBV6-5 and TRBJ2-3, with a possible D match to TRBD1 (6 bases). Germline values: CDR1 MNHEY, CDR2 SVGAGI. The CDR3 is made up of 13 amino acids. V shed 6 bases and J shed 2 bases, with 9 bases lying between them. CDR3 region: CASSRTDTDTQYF. In nucleotides, the CDR3 is TGTGCCAGCAGCAGGACAGACACAGATACGCAGTATTTT.

This clone was recorded only once. This chain connects TRBV28 to TRBJ2-1; D is unresolved. The CDR3 length is 15 residues. V lost 4 bases and J lost 8, with 18 bases in between. Germline CDR1 and CDR2: MDHEN and SYDVKM. The CDR3 loop is CASSSRWHTRHEQFF. For the CDR3, the DNA is TGTGCCAGCAGTTCCAGATGGCACACGAGGCATGAGCAGTTCTTC. The variable domain in full, with the rest retrieved from reference TRBV28 and TRBJ2-1, is DVKVTQSSRYLVKRTGEKVFLECVQDMDHENMFWYRQDPGLGLRLIYFSYDVKMKEKGDIPEGYSVSREKKERFSLILESASTNQTSMYLCASSSRWHTRHEQFFGPGTRLTVL.

J is TRBJ2-1 and V is TRBV28, with no clear D. The CDR3 runs 12 residues. Looked up from germline, CDR1 is MDHEN and CDR2 is SYDVKM. Trimming left V 2 bases short and J 11 bases short, with 10 bases between. This CDR3 is CASSLAIEKQFF. As DNA, the CDR3 is TGTGCCAGCAGTTTAGCGATCGAGAAGCAGTTCTTC.

The V and J genes are TRBV6-5 and TRBJ1-1; no clear D. CDR1 and CDR2 from the germline V gene are MNHEY and SVGAGI. V was cut by 6 bases and J by 0 bases, with 14 bases left in between. This CDR3 has 15 residues. The CDR3 spells CASSYGQDLNTEAFF. The DNA for the CDR3 is TGTGCCAGCAGCTATGGGCAGGATCTGAACACTGAAGCTTTCTTT.

V is TRBV5-1 and J is TRBJ2-2; D may be TRBD1 or TRBD2 (5 bases each). V lost 2 bases to trimming and J lost 3 bases, with 23 bases between them. The CDR3 has 19 residues. Germline V gene lookup returns CDR1 SGHRS and CDR2 YFSETQ. Here the CDR3 reads CASSFAGTALELDTGELFF. The CDR3 DNA reads as TGCGCCAGCAGCTTTGCCGGGACCGCCCTGGAATTGGACACCGGGGAGCTGTTTTTT.

The table lists this clone with a count of one. The rearrangement links TRBV7-6 to TRBJ2-3, with 10 bases aligning to TRBD2. Germline CDR1 and CDR2: SGHVS and FNYEAQ. This CDR3 spans 17 amino acids. The V gene end was trimmed by 6 bases and the J gene end by 2 bases; junction bases not matched to a gene: 11. CDR3 in DNA: TGTGCCAGCAGTCGAGAAAGCGGGAGGGAGGTCACAGATACGCAGTATTTT. This sequence encodes CASSRESGREVTDTQYF.

This chain uses TRBV9 with TRBJ1-1, with 8 bases identical to TRBD1. The CDR3 totals 18 residues. Per germline, CDR1 SGDLS and CDR2 YYNGEE. The V segment lost 0 bases and the J segment 3 bases; nucleotides outside the gene matches: 13. The CDR3 sequence is CASSVAPGQGMMDTEAFF. In DNA, the CDR3 is TGTGCCAGCAGCGTAGCCCCCGGACAGGGAATGATGGACACTGAAGCTTTCTTT.

This chain connects TRBV6-6 to TRBJ1-3, with D uncertain. Trimming left V 6 bases short and J 0 bases short, with 9 bases between. Per germline, CDR1 MNHNY and CDR2 SVGAGI (reference sequence). CDR3 length: 14 amino acids. CDR3 DNA: TGTGCCAGCAGGGAAGGAGTCTCTGGAAACACCATATATTTT. Residues: CASREGVSGNTIYF.

V gene TRBV5-5 combines with J gene TRBJ2-3; TRBD1 matches 7 bases. V lost 4 bases and J lost 4; bases outside the gene matches: 9. The CDR3 is 15 amino acids. Germline V gene lookup returns CDR1 SGHKS and CDR2 YYEKEE (reference sequence). CDR3 nucleotides: TGTGCCAGCAGCCTCCAAGGCAGGGGGTCAGATACGCAGTATTTT. This codes for CASSLQGRGSDTQYF.

The chain is built from TRBV9 and TRBJ2-1, with D maybe TRBD2 (5 bases). Trimming stripped 0 bases from V and 8 bases from J, with 15 bases between. CDR3 length equals 15 residues. Per germline, CDR1 SGDLS and CDR2 YYNGEE. DNA for the CDR3: TGTGCCAGCAGCGTAGGGGGAGATCGGCTCGATGAGCAGTTCTTC. It codes for CASSVGGDRLDEQFF.

This rearrangement joins TRBV7-9 to TRBJ1-1; no definite D call. The V gene's germline CDR1 is SEHNR and CDR2 FQNEAQ (reference sequence). V was clipped by 1 base and J by 3 bases, with 12 bases between them. The CDR3 is 15 residues long. CDR3 sequence (DNA): TGTGCCAGCAGCTTAGTCTATAAGGAGGACACTGAAGCTTTCTTT. It translates to CASSLVYKEDTEAFF. Full variable domain (rest looked up from reference TRBV7-9 and TRBJ1-1): DTGVSQNPRHKITKRGQNVTFRCDPISEHNRLYWYRQTLGQGPEFLTYFQNEAQLEKSRLLSDRFSAERPKGSFSTLEIQRTEQGDSAMYLCASSLVYKEDTEAFFGQGTRLTVV.

The chain is built from TRBV10-3 and TRBJ2-1, with D maybe TRBD2 (6 bases). This CDR3 is built from 16 residues. Trimming pared 8 bases from V and 0 bases from J, leaving 17 bases between. The V gene's germline CDR1 is ENHRY and CDR2 SYGVKD. The CDR3 DNA is TGTGCCATCTCACCTGAACTAGCCAGCTCCTACAATGAGCAGTTCTTC. This encodes CAISPELASSYNEQFF.

The chain has TRBV28 and TRBJ1-5, with no clear D. CDR3 length: 15 amino acids. CDR1 is MDHEN, CDR2 SYDVKM, per germline. V was pared by 2 bases and J by 7 bases, with 15 bases between. CDR3 coding DNA: TGTGCCAGCAGTTTAGATCGGGGAAGGCGCCAGCCCCAGCATTTT. Amino acid sequence: CASSLDRGRRQPQHF.

The table lists this clone with a count of one. V gene TRBV21-1 combines with J gene TRBJ2-3; TRBD1 is the table's D call, not checked against the DNA. TRBV21-1 is an annotated pseudogene. The CDR3 is made up of 13 amino acids. CDR3 amino acids: CASPRKGAIAQYF. The CDR3 DNA reads TGTGCCAGTCCCCGTAAGGGGGCAATAGCGCAGTATTTT.

The chain employs TRBV30 and TRBJ2-1; 12 bases map to TRBD2. J was trimmed by 8 bases and V by 8 bases; bases with no gene match: 16. This CDR3 region has 16 residues. Germline values: CDR1 GTSNPN, CDR2 SVGIG (reference sequence). CDR3 loop: CARWLAGGGFSDEQFF. CDR3 in DNA: TGTGCCCGGTGGCTAGCGGGAGGGGGGTTCTCGGATGAGCAGTTCTTC.

The V gene is TRBV5-6, the J gene TRBJ2-7; D is unresolved. The CDR3 has 13 amino acids. Germline CDR1 is SGHDT and CDR2 is YYEEEE. Trimming took off 1 base at V and 2 bases at J, with 7 bases between the two ends. CDR3 sequence (DNA): TGTGCCAGCAGCTTGATGCAGGCCTACGAGCAGTACTTC. This codes for CASSLMQAYEQYF. The full variable domain, completed using reference TRBV5-6 and TRBJ2-7, is DAGVTQSPTHLIKTRGQQVTLRCSPKSGHDTVSWYQQALGQGPQFIFQYYEEEERQRGNFPDRFSGHQFPNYSSELNVNALLLGDSALYLCASSLMQAYEQYFGPGTRLTVT.

The J gene is TRBJ2-7, the V gene TRBV19, with D unclear. The V end lost 1 base, the J end lost 5 bases, and 12 bases lay between the germline ends. The CDR3 length is 14 residues. Per germline, CDR1 LNHDA and CDR2 SQIVND (reference sequence). The CDR3 coding sequence is TGTGCCAGTAGTATAGGCGGAATTAGGAACGAGCAGTACTTC. This gives the protein CASSIGGIRNEQYF.

V gene TRBV14 combines with J gene TRBJ2-7; a weak D match, TRBD2 (5 bases). Germline V CDR1 and CDR2: SGHDN, FVKESK. The CDR3 has 14 residues. V dropped 3 bases and J dropped 7 bases, with 16 bases sitting between them. The CDR3 region is CASSHYHGPGEQYF. The CDR3 region has the DNA TGTGCCAGCAGCCATTACCACGGGCCGGGAGAGCAGTACTTC.